A selection of T cell receptor beta chains follows, all from one sample in a study of blood T cells in healthy people across ages. MiXCR, applied by TCRdb to the 5' RACE reads, yields one record per CDR3 protein. The sample lists over 1.5 million distinct CDR3 sequences, approximately 50% seen once, with more than 2% in the top ten. Sequencing used blood. Receptors originate from a middle-aged woman in good health. Both conserved end residues are part of each CDR3. The order of the fields is clone size, J gene, D gene, V gene, CDR3 protein, CDR3 DNA. D genes are given only for firm matches. Only part of the rows carry a size: once, few, many, or a class if the clone is expanded.

few | TRBJ2-5 | . | TRBV12-5 | CASGNWGEETQYF | TGTGCTAGTGGAAATTGGGGTGAAGAGACCCAGTACTTC
. | TRBJ1-2 | . | TRBV6-5 | CASKGPKGYTF | TGTGCCAGCAAGGGACCGAAAGGCTACACCTTC
. | TRBJ2-5 | . | TRBV28 | CASSVRVETQYF | TGTGCCAGCAGTGTCAGGGTAGAGACCCAGTACTTC
few | TRBJ2-5 | TRBD1 | TRBV6-6 | CASSFVQGQQTQYF | TGTGCCAGCAGTTTCGTACAGGGGCAACAGACCCAGTACTTC
. | TRBJ2-1 | . | TRBV6-1 | CASSEGLDGSYNEQFF | TGTGCCAGCAGTGAAGGACTCGACGGCTCCTACAATGAGCAGTTCTTC
. | TRBJ2-3 | TRBD2 | TRBV5-1 | CASSLAAGKGDTQYF | TGCGCCAGCAGCTTGGCAGCGGGGAAAGGAGATACGCAGTATTTT
. | TRBJ1-5 | . | TRBV20-1 | CSASPLAGPNQPQHF | TGCAGTGCTAGTCCCCTCGCAGGGCCCAATCAGCCCCAGCATTTT
. | TRBJ1-2 | . | TRBV29-1 | CSVEDNRDGYTF | TGCAGCGTTGAAGATAACAGAGATGGCTACACCTTC
. | TRBJ2-4 | . | TRBV20-1 | CGAPEKGEGGNIQYF | TGCGGTGCTCCCGAGAAAGGAGAAGGAGGGAACATTCAGTACTTC
. | TRBJ2-7 | . | TRBV4-3 | CASSLCITNYEQYF | TGCGCCAGCAGCCTGTGCATTACTAACTACGAGCAGTACTTC
. | TRBJ1-6 | . | TRBV5-1 | CASSFEGFGSPLHF | TGCGCCAGCAGCTTTGAGGGGTTTGGCTCACCCCTCCACTTT
many | TRBJ2-1 | TRBD1 | TRBV5-1 | CASSLGTAYNEQFF | TGTGCCAGCAGTTTAGGGACAGCCTACAATGAGCAGTTCTTC
few | TRBJ2-7 | . | TRBV10-3 | CAIRTLNRGGSYEQYF | TGTGCCATCAGGACCCTGAACAGGGGAGGTTCCTACGAGCAGTACTTC
few | TRBJ2-4 | . | TRBV27 | CASSFSVKNIQYF | TGTGCCAGCAGTTTTTCCGTCAAAAACATTCAGTACTTC
. | TRBJ2-5 | . | TRBV4-1 | CASSQFVAETQYF | TGCGCCAGCAGCCAATTTGTTGCAGAGACCCAGTACTTC
. | TRBJ2-7 | . | TRBV20-1 | CSADKQGSFYEQYF | TGCAGTGCCGACAAGCAGGGATCGTTCTACGAGCAGTACTTC
. | TRBJ2-5 | . | TRBV7-2 | CASSLKSPWIQETQYF | TGTGCCAGCAGCTTAAAATCACCATGGATCCAAGAGACCCAGTACTTC
. | TRBJ2-5 | . | TRBV6-2/TRBV6-3 | CASSGRLWGPQETQYF | TGTGCCAGCAGTGGACGATTGTGGGGGCCCCAAGAGACCCAGTACTTC
. | TRBJ2-5 | . | TRBV10-3 | CAIRETQQETQYF | TGTGCCATCAGGGAGACACAGCAAGAGACCCAGTACTTC
. | TRBJ1-4 | TRBD1 | TRBV29-1 | CSVVGTDNEKLFF | TGCAGCGTTGTGGGGACAGATAATGAAAAACTGTTTTTT
. | TRBJ2-6 | . | TRBV5-1 | CASSWIQSSGANVLTF | TGCGCCAGCAGCTGGATTCAGAGCTCTGGGGCCAACGTCCTGACTTTC
. | TRBJ2-5 | . | TRBV27 | CAGSSGAGAQETQYF | TGTGCCGGCAGTTCGGGGGCGGGGGCCCAGGAGACCCAGTACTTC
once | TRBJ2-7 | . | TRBV7-6 | CASSDRQTYEQYF | TGTGCCAGCAGCGACCGGCAAACCTACGAGCAGTACTTC
few | TRBJ2-7 | . | TRBV2 | CASSEALGMARQYF | TGTGCCAGCAGTGAAGCGCTGGGGATGGCGAGGCAGTACTTC
. | TRBJ2-7 | TRBD1 | TRBV24-1 | CATSEGGSYNEQYF | TGTGCCACCAGTGAAGGGGGCTCCTACAATGAGCAGTACTTC
. | TRBJ2-3 | TRBD2 | TRBV20-1 | CSARPWTSGGVGRTDTQYF | TGCAGTGCTAGACCTTGGACTAGCGGGGGGGTAGGGAGAACAGATACGCAGTATTTT
. | TRBJ2-1 | TRBD1 | TRBV2 | CASSDGGGQGEAYNEQFF | TGTGCCAGCAGTGACGGTGGGGGACAGGGTGAGGCCTACAATGAGCAGTTCTTC
. | TRBJ1-1 | TRBD1 | TRBV3-1 | CASSNTGGTPNTEAFF | TGTGCCAGCAGTAATACAGGGGGCACCCCGAACACTGAAGCTTTCTTT
. | TRBJ2-3 | TRBD2 | TRBV12-3/TRBV12-4 | CASRPRQGLAGGSGQYF | TGTGCCAGCAGACCAAGACAGGGACTAGCGGGGGGCTCAGGGCAGTATTTT
few | TRBJ2-2 | . | TRBV12-3/TRBV12-4 | CASTGLAGELFF | TGTGCCAGCACCGGACTGGCCGGGGAGCTGTTTTTT
. | TRBJ1-4 | . | TRBV20-1 | CSARQQPGNEKLFF | TGCAGTGCTAGACAACAGCCAGGCAATGAAAAACTGTTTTTT
. | TRBJ1-5 | . | TRBV7-2 | CASSSNSNQPQHF | TGTGCCAGCAGCTCCAACAGCAATCAGCCCCAGCATTTT
few | TRBJ1-5 | . | TRBV7-9 | CASSLAGRGGQPQHF | TGTGCCAGCAGCTTAGCAGGGCGGGGGGGTCAGCCCCAGCATTTT
few | TRBJ2-3 | TRBD2 | TRBV7-9 | CASNFLAGGPTDTQYF | TGTGCCAGCAACTTTCTAGCGGGGGGACCCACAGATACGCAGTATTTT
. | TRBJ2-1 | TRBD1 | TRBV7-6 | CASSLEPGQGFGEQFF | TGTGCCAGCAGCTTAGAGCCGGGACAGGGATTTGGGGAGCAGTTCTTC
. | TRBJ2-3 | . | TRBV9 | CASSGLVGSFADTQYF | TGTGCCAGCAGCGGACTGGTGGGGTCTTTCGCAGATACGCAGTATTTT
. | TRBJ1-1 | . | TRBV10-3 | CAISESGLHTEAFF | TGTGCCATCAGTGAGTCGGGACTCCACACTGAAGCTTTCTTT
few | TRBJ2-3 | TRBD2 | TRBV7-2 | CASSLLGSGGSTDTQYF | TGTGCCAGCAGCTTATTGGGTTCGGGGGGGTCCACAGATACGCAGTATTTT
. | TRBJ1-4 | TRBD1 | TRBV11-2 | CASSTTGQTTEKLFF | TGTGCCAGCAGCACAACGGGACAGACGACTGAAAAACTGTTTTTT
. | TRBJ2-7 | . | TRBV6-1 | CASGQIGGYEQYF | TGTGCCAGCGGACAGATTGGGGGCTACGAGCAGTACTTC
. | TRBJ2-5 | . | TRBV6-2/TRBV6-3 | CASSPWDTQYF | TGTGCCAGCAGCCCCTGGGACACCCAGTACTTC
. | TRBJ2-7 | TRBD2 | TRBV7-2 | CASSRPSAGSYEQYF | TGTGCCAGCAGCCGTCCTTCAGCGGGGTCCTACGAGCAGTACTTC